This T cell receptor beta chain emerged from a study of blood T cell repertoires in COVID-19. Study information: Samples representing acute and convalescent COVID-19 were sourced from the United States, Italy and Spain. PBMCs, B-cell-depleted T cells, or T cells provided the cDNA or gDNA that made up the material.

Germline V gives CDR1 MNHEY, CDR2 SVGAGI. Trimming removed 5 bases from V and 6 bases from J; junction bases left unmatched: 11. The CDR3 is 15 residues long. In the authors' methods: Counts of nucleated cells, estimated from reference gene primer amplification, were obtained. Assay: immunoSEQ multiplex PCR; the TCRdb copy retains only in-frame clones and omits some. That table is the source of V, J and clone size, and D and trimming were worked out from the DNA. The repertoire consists of 150,000 to 200,000 clones, with over 80% occurring once and the leading ten covering about 10%. The J gene is TRBJ1-1, the V gene TRBV6-5, with TRBD1 matching over 8 bases. The sequencing sample was made of peripheral blood. This receptor was taken from a woman at least 80 years old with active or convalescent COVID-19. The CDR3 coding sequence is TGTGCCAGCAGTACCGACAGGGGACTTATACCTGAAGCTTTCTTT. It specifies CASSTDRGLIPEAFF.